This T cell receptor (beta chain) was identified in a study of beta chain features in type 1 diabetes. Study-level points and caveats: Naive, central memory and Treg TCRB repertoires seemed to resemble each other more closely in patients than they did in healthy donors. TCRB CDR3s from Type 1 diabetes patients were moderately but significantly shorter in all four CD4+ subsets.

Expressed TCRB transcripts got sequenced, as all isolated RNA was reverse transcribed. Sequenced by immunoSEQ multiplex PCR; TCRdb stores in-frame clones only, minus some. The sample holds some 250,000 clones, roughly 11% seen once. The CDR3 length is 12 residues. CDR1 is SQVTM, CDR2 ANQGSEA, per germline. Trimming left V 5 bases short and J 4 bases short, with 11 bases between. Donors contributed one heparinised blood draw apiece, averaging approximately 100 mL. This clone showed up just a few times. Its antigen is still unknown. Source material: naive CD4+ T cells from blood. The receptor's source is a man aged 25 to 45 with type 1 diabetes. The chain links TRBV29-1 to TRBJ1-1, with D perhaps TRBD1 (5 bases). CDR3 nucleotide sequence: TGCAGCGTTTCTGACAGAGTCACTGAAGCTTTCTTT. This codes for CSVSDRVTEAFF.